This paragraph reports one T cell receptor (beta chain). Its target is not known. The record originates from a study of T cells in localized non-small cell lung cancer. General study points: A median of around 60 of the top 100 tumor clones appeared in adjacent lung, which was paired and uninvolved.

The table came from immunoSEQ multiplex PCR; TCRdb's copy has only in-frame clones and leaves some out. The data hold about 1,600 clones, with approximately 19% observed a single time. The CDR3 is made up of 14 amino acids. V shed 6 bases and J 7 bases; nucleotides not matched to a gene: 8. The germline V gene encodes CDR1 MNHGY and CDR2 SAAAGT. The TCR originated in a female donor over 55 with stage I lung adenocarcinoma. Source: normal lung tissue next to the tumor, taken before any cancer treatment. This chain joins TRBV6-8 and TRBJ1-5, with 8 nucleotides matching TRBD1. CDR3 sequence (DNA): TGTGCCAGCAGAAGGACAGGGACCGGGCAGCCCCAGCATTTT. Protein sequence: CASRRTGTGQPQHF.